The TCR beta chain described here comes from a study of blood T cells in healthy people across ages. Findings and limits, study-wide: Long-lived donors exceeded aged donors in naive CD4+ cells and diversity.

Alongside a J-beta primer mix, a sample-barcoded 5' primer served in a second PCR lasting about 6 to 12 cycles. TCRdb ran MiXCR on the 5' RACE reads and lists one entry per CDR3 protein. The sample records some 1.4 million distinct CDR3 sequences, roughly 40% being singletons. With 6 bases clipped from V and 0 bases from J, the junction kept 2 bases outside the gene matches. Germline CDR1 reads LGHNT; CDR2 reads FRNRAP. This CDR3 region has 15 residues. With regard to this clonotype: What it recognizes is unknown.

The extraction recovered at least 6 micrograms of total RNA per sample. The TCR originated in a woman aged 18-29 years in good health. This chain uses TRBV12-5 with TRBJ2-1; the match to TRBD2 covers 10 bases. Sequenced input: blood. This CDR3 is CASGLAGTSYNEQFF. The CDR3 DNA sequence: TGTGCTAGTGGACTAGCGGGGACCTCCTACAATGAGCAGTTCTTC.